The 8 T cell receptor beta chains below all came from one sample that was sequenced in a study of T cell responses to AZD1222 COVID-19 vaccine. Produced via immunoSEQ multiplex PCR; TCRdb's table is partial and in-frame only. Counted here are roughly 99,000 clones, about nine tenths occurring once; the ten biggest clones make up around 8.6%. The specimen was peripheral blood, collected 28 days after the second AZD1222 dose. The source is an adult who received the AZD1222 COVID-19 vaccine.

The rearrangement joins TRBV29-1 to TRBJ2-7; TRBD1 aligns across 9 bases. The CDR3 runs to 13 residues. Germline V gives CDR1 SQVTM, CDR2 ANQGSEA. The junction had 7 bases not matched to a gene; V was cut back by 4 bases and J by 6 bases. The CDR3, as DNA: TGCAGCGTTGGGCTCAGACAGGGGGGCGAGCAGTACTTC. Its protein is CSVGLRQGGEQYF.

The V and J genes are TRBV5-1 and TRBJ1-2; no clear D. Germline V lookup: CDR1 SGHRS, CDR2 YFSETQ. The CDR3 consists of 13 residues. Trimming shortened V by 6 bases and J by 0 bases, and 9 bases separated the two germline ends. The CDR3 is CASTADSNYGYTF. Here the CDR3 DNA reads TGCGCCAGCACAGCCGATTCTAACTATGGCTACACCTTC.

The chain carries TRBV13 and TRBJ2-7; 7 positions agree with TRBD2. The V gene's germline CDR1 is PRHDT and CDR2 FYEKMQ (reference sequence). Trimming took 6 bases from V and 0 from J; bases not matched to a gene: 5. The CDR3 extends over 14 amino acids. The CDR3 bases are TGTGCCAGCAGTTCAGCGGGACTCTCCTACGAGCAGTACTTC. It is translated as CASSSAGLSYEQYF.

The chain combines TRBV5-4 with TRBJ2-7; possibly TRBD2 for D (6 bases). This CDR3 is built from 13 residues. The V and J ends lost 0 bases and 5 bases respectively, with 9 bases between them. Germline V CDR1 and CDR2: SGHNT, YYREEE (reference sequence). This CDR3 reads CASSLAPGDEQYF. The CDR3 DNA is TGTGCCAGCAGCTTGGCGCCGGGGGACGAGCAGTACTTC.

This chain uses TRBV5-8 with TRBJ1-4, with D maybe TRBD1 (5 bases). Germline lookup yields CDR1 SGHTS and CDR2 YDEGEE. This CDR3 region has 15 residues. Trimming removed 5 bases at V and 5 bases at J, with 16 bases between. The CDR3 DNA sequence: TGTGCCAGCAGTCCTGGGGGTGGCCGAAATGAAAAACTGTTTTTT. Amino acid sequence: CASSPGGGRNEKLFF.

The J gene is TRBJ2-5, the V gene TRBV18, with 8 bases fitting TRBD1. Trimming cost V 3 bases and J 4 bases; bases outside gene matches: 7. Germline V gene lookup returns CDR1 KGHSH and CDR2 LQKENI. The CDR3 contains 15 residues. This CDR3 reads CASSPATGVGETQYF. The CDR3 DNA reads as TGTGCCAGCTCACCTGCGACAGGGGTCGGAGAGACCCAGTACTTC.

V gene TRBV5-5 combines with J gene TRBJ1-5, with D perhaps TRBD1 (6 bases). The V gene's germline CDR1 is SGHKS and CDR2 YYEKEE (reference sequence). The ends were cut back, 1 base at V and 1 base at J, with 9 bases in the middle. This CDR3 contains 15 residues. The CDR3 nucleotides are TGTGCCAGCAGCTTGAGGGGGTTAAGCAATCAGCCCCAGCATTTT. Its translation: CASSLRGLSNQPQHF.

This chain uses TRBV5-4 with TRBJ2-1; 8 bases agree with TRBD2. CDR3 length equals 16 residues. Trimming at V came to 4 bases and at J to 4 bases, leaving 10 bases not matched to a gene. The germline gives CDR1 SGHNT, CDR2 YYREEE (reference sequence). The CDR3 is CASSPPKAGGYNEQFF. Here the CDR3 DNA reads TGTGCCAGCAGCCCACCTAAGGCGGGAGGATACAATGAGCAGTTCTTC.